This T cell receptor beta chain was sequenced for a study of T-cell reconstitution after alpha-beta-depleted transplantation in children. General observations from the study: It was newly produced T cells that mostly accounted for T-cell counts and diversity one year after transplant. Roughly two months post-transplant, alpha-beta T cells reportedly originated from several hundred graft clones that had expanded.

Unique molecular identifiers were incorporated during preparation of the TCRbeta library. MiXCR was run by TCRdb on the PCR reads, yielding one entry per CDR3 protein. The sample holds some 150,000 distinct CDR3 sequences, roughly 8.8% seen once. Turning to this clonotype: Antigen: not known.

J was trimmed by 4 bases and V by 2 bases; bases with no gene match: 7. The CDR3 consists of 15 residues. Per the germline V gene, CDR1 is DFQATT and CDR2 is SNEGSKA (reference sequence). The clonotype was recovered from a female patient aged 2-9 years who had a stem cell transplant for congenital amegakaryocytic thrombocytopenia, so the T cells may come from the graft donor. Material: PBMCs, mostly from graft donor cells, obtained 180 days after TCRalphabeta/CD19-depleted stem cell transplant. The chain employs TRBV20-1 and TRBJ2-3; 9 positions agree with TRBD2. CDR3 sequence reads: CSARRASGMSDTQYF. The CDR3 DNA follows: TGCAGTGCTAGACGGGCTAGCGGGATGTCAGATACGCAGTATTTT.